The 29 T cell receptor delta chains listed next were all sequenced from one sample in a study of γδ T cells in repeated Plasmodium falciparum infection. Bulk repertoires came from Vgamma9/Vdelta2+ or Vdelta2-negative gammadelta T cells flow-sorted from PBMC. TCRdb applied CATT to the multiplex PCR reads for clone calling. The table includes tens of thousands of delta-chain clones, 0.75% to 1% detected once. The sample comprised gamma-delta T cells from blood. The receptors were gathered from a pool of human donors (malaria-infected and uninfected, not separated).

Worth noting for this clone: The mismatch at residue 16 between this DNA's translation and the TCRdb protein of a much larger clone likely reflects a read error; the protein shown is translated from the DNA. The J gene is TRDJ1, the V gene TRDV1; 9 bases are shared with TRDD3. The CDR3 spans 21 residues. The ends lost 5 bases at V and 10 bases at J; junction bases unmatched: 32. Germline lookup yields CDR1 TSWWSYY and CDR2 QGS. CDR3 sequence (DNA): TGTGCTCTTGGGCTCCCGTTCCTACCGGCAGGTCTGGGGGATCGCAAGCGGGGACTCATCTTT. Protein: CALGLPFLPAGLGDRKRGLIF.

This clone occurred a few times. Only one base separates this from a far larger clonotype, so it likely reflects a read error. Other DNA variants within this sample encode the same CDR3. The chain combines TRDV1 with TRDJ1; D is ambiguous. Germline V gives CDR1 TSWWSYY, CDR2 QGS. The CDR3 consists of 19 residues. CDR3 in DNA: TGTGCTCTTGGTAGGTCCCTGAAGGCCCGGGAGCGTCTAAGATATAAACTCATCTTC. It specifies CALGRSLKARERLRYKLIF.

In its sample, this clone was seen a few times. The amino acid sequence in TCRdb belongs to a much larger clone and departs from this DNA's translation at residue 7, likely a sequencing read error; the sequence shown is translated from the DNA. This chain joins TRDV1 and TRDJ1; 9 positions agree with TRDD3. The V segment lost 3 bases and the J segment 0 bases; nucleotides outside the gene matches: 11. The CDR3 extends over 18 amino acids. In germline, CDR1 is TSWWSYY, CDR2 QGS. CDR3 nucleotides: TGTGCTCTTGGGGAGGCTTTCGGGGGATACCCTTACACCGATAAACTCATCTTT. This sequence encodes CALGEAFGGYPYTDKLIF.

In its sample, this clone was seen many times. TCRdb's protein, taken from a much larger clone, differs from this DNA's translation at residue 3, likely owing to a read error; the protein displayed comes from the DNA. V and J are TRDV2 and TRDJ1; TRDD3 agrees at 8 bases. In germline, CDR1 is GEAIGNYY, CDR2 EKD. The CDR3 is 15 amino acids. CDR3 amino acids: CARDTIGGYTDKLIF. For the CDR3, the DNA is TGTGCCCGTGACACCATTGGGGGATACACCGATAAACTCATCTTT.

As concerns this clone: The protein TCRdb lists belongs to a much larger clone and differs from this DNA's translation at residue 14, which points to a read error; the protein shown is made from the DNA. The rearrangement uses TRDV1 and TRDJ1; 12 bases fit TRDD3. No J gene is reported in TCRdb; it was inferred here by comparing the DNA with germline. CDR1 is TSWWSYY and CDR2 is QGS in the germline V gene. This CDR3 is 25 amino acids long. After removal of 1 base from V and 3 bases from J, the junction contained 30 bases not matched to a gene. Here the CDR3 DNA reads TGTGCTCTTGGGGAACCCCATACCAGGCCTTCTACCAAGCTTAACTGGGGGATACACTCCGATAAACTCATCTTT. As protein: CALGEPHTRPSTKLNWGIHSDKLIF.

Only a few counts were recorded for this clone. TCRdb assigns this DNA the protein of a much larger clone, which departs from its translation at residue 6; this likely reflects a read error, and the protein shown comes from translating the DNA. The V and J genes are TRDV2 and TRDJ1, with 10 bases fitting TRDD3. TCRdb offers no J gene call, so here the DNA was matched to germline to obtain one. CDR3 length: 20 amino acids. CDR1 is GEAIGNYY and CDR2 is EKD in the germline V gene. V was clipped by 2 bases and J by 7 bases; unmatched bases: 24. For the CDR3, the DNA is TGTGCCTGTGACAGCATTCGGAACTGGGGGGATACGGTTGCGCGTTCTAAACTCATCTTT. It translates to CACDSIRNWGDTVARSKLIF.

This clone was detected a few times. The protein recorded in TCRdb matches a much larger clone and deviates from this DNA's translation at residue 15, suggesting a read error; the protein here is obtained by translating the DNA. The chain employs TRDV2 and TRDJ1; 10 bases line up with TRDD3. TCRdb lists no J gene, so it was determined here by aligning the DNA to germline. The CDR3 runs to 19 residues. Germline V gene data show CDR1 as GEAIGNYY and CDR2 as EKD. The CDR3 region has the DNA TGTGCCTGTGCAGGCCTACCTCAGGGGGATACGTCACTTACCGGTAAACTCATCTTT. Protein product: CACAGLPQGDTSLTGKLIF.

This clone was detected a few times. TCRdb attributes to this sequence the protein of a much larger clone, which differs from the DNA translation at residue 5; a read error is likely, and the protein displayed is translated from the DNA. The V call is TRDV1, the J call TRDJ3; 11 bases are shared with TRDD3. The J gene is absent in TCRdb and was assigned here via DNA matching to germline. The J segment lost 4 bases and the V segment lost 4 bases, leaving 15 bases of the junction unmatched. The length of the CDR3 is 21 residues. The germline V gene encodes CDR1 TSWWSYY and CDR2 QGS. The CDR3 DNA reads as TGTGCTCTTGGGGGACTACCTACAGGGTGGGGGATACGATGGGACACCCGACAGATGTTTTTC. This encodes CALGGLPTGWGIRWDTRQMFF.

This clone was observed a few times. TCRdb's protein for this DNA is that of a much larger clone and differs from the translation at residue 14, likely a read error; the protein shown is the DNA translation. V usage is TRDV2 and J usage is TRDJ1; D is perhaps TRDD2 (5 bases). The CDR3 covers 19 residues. Germline lookup yields CDR1 GEAIGNYY and CDR2 EKD. V was cut by 0 bases and J by 3 bases, with 25 bases left in between. The CDR3 spells CACDTVSVGENTYADKLIF. As DNA, the CDR3 is TGTGCCTGTGACACCGTTTCGGTGGGAGAGAACACCTACGCCGATAAACTCATCTTT.

A word on this clone: This likely stems from a read error, as it lies one base from a far larger clone. The identical CDR3 is also encoded by other nucleotide sequences in the sample. V usage is TRDV2 and J usage is TRDJ1; 9 nucleotides align to TRDD3. The J gene, not given by TCRdb, was assigned here from a germline match of the nucleotide sequence. This CDR3 region has 24 residues. After removal of 0 bases from V and 0 bases from J, the junction contained 28 bases not matched to a gene. Germline assignment: CDR1 GEAIGNYY and CDR2 EKD. Here the CDR3 reads CACDTVRGGDTHYSTPTYTDKLIF. The CDR3 nucleotides read TGTGCCTGTGACACCGTGAGGGGGGGGGATACCCACTACAGTACACCAACGTACACCGATAAACTCATCTTT.

This clone was picked up a small number of times. The translation of this DNA and the TCRdb protein of a much larger clone differ at residue 16, probably owing to a read error; the protein shown here is translated from the DNA. J is TRDJ1 and V is TRDV1; 9 nucleotides match TRDD3. TCRdb does not report a J gene; here it was assigned by matching the DNA to germline references. Trimming removed 5 bases from V and 0 bases from J; junction bases left unmatched: 25. Germline assignment: CDR1 TSWWSYY and CDR2 QGS. This CDR3 contains 22 residues. The CDR3 here is CALGSQSYDRGYVREDTDKLIF. The CDR3, as DNA: TGTGCTCTTGGGTCACAATCCTACGACCGGGGATACGTCCGGGAGGACACCGATAAACTCATCTTT.

This clone was detected ten times or more. TCRdb pairs this DNA with a much larger clone's protein that differs at residue 17, likely a read error; the protein shown was translated from the DNA. The chain uses TRDV2 and TRDJ1; no definite D call. This CDR3 contains 18 residues. The germline V gene has CDR1 GEAIGNYY and CDR2 EKD. The CDR3 reads CACDTKYYQPMYTDKLTF. CDR3 DNA: TGTGCCTGTGACACGAAGTACTACCAGCCGATGTACACCGATAAACTCACCTTT.

This clone was detected a few times. TCRdb's listed protein matches a much larger clone and diverges from this DNA's translation at residue 19, likely through a read error; the protein shown comes from the DNA. The rearrangement uses TRDV1 and TRDJ1; TRDD2 or TRDD3 may be the D gene (5 bases each). This CDR3 contains 21 residues. Germline assignment: CDR1 TSWWSYY and CDR2 QGS. CDR3 amino acids: CALGELEEVPMPYWYTDKPIF. The CDR3 nucleotides read TGTGCTCTTGGGGAACTAGAGGAAGTGCCCATGCCCTACTGGTACACCGATAAACCCATCTTT.

This clone was seen only a few times. This is likely an artifact of a read error, given a far larger clone one base away. The same CDR3 can be traced to other DNA sequences in this sample. Here the V gene is TRDV2, but the J gene went uncalled; the table gives TRDD3 as D, unverified against the DNA. The CDR3 spans 18 residues. Germline V gene lookup returns CDR1 GEAIGNYY and CDR2 EKD. The CDR3: CACDTLNLGDLGADKLIF. The CDR3 DNA is TGTGCCTGTGACACCCTAAATCTGGGGGATTTAGGGGCCGATAAACTCATCTTC.

Notes on this clone: Since a far larger clone is one base different, this is likely a read error. The same CDR3 can be traced to other DNA sequences in this sample. V usage is TRDV1 and J usage is TRDJ1, with 11 bases aligning to TRDD3. This CDR3 contains 17 residues. CDR1 and CDR2 from the germline V gene are TSWWSYY and QGS. V lost 2 bases, J lost 2 bases, and 7 bases stayed unmatched. The CDR3: CALGEGSWGILTDKLIF. The CDR3 nucleotides are TGTGCTCTTGGGGAAGGTTCCTGGGGGATACTGACCGATAAACTCATCTTT.

For this clone: With only one base between it and a far larger clone, this is likely a read error. Other DNA sequences in the sample encode the same CDR3. J is TRDJ1 and V is TRDV2, with 10 bases lining up with TRDD3. TCRdb gives no J gene; it was assigned here by matching the DNA to germline. This CDR3 has 19 amino acids. CDR1 and CDR2 from the germline V gene are GEAIGNYY and EKD. The trim removed 3 bases at V and 1 base at J, leaving 16 bases unmatched. CDR3 protein: CACDSVLIPTGGFTDKLIF. The DNA for the CDR3 is TGTGCCTGTGACTCCGTTTTGATCCCAACTGGGGGATTCACCGATAAACTCATCTTT.

About this clone itself: A read error likely explains this, since a far larger clone differs by one base. The same CDR3 can be traced to other DNA sequences in this sample. This chain joins TRDV2 and TRDJ1; 7 nucleotides align to TRDD3. Because TCRdb records no J gene, it was assigned here through a match of the DNA to germline. CDR1 and CDR2 (germline): GEAIGNYY, EKD. The CDR3 covers 22 residues. The CDR3 reads CACDALGDRDTILALYTDKLIF. As DNA, the CDR3 is TGTGCCTGTGACGCGCTAGGAGATCGGGATACTATTCTCGCTTTGTACACTGATAAACTCATCTTT.

In the case of this clone: The protein recorded in TCRdb matches a much larger clone and deviates from this DNA's translation at residue 8, suggesting a read error; the protein here is obtained by translating the DNA. The chain joins TRDV1 to TRDJ1; D may be TRDD3 (6 bases). The J gene was not available in TCRdb and was assigned here by matching the DNA to germline segments. The CDR3 spans 15 residues. The germline V and J ends were trimmed by 1 base and 6 bases, with 15 bases remaining between them. Germline V gives CDR1 TSWWSYY, CDR2 QGS. This CDR3 reads CALGERSALGNKLIF. The CDR3 bases are TGTGCTCTTGGGGAACGATCCGCACTGGGTAATAAACTCATCTTT.

Comment on this clone: The amino acid sequence in TCRdb belongs to a much larger clone and departs from this DNA's translation at residue 11, likely a sequencing read error; the sequence shown is translated from the DNA. V and J are TRDV1 and TRDJ1; TRDD3 agrees at 8 bases. The V segment lost 2 bases and the J segment 1 base; nucleotides outside the gene matches: 9. Germline loops: CDR1 TSWWSYY, CDR2 QGS. This CDR3 spans 17 amino acids. CDR3 sequence reads: CALGERTLGDCTDKLIF. The CDR3 nucleotides read TGTGCTCTTGGGGAAAGAACTTTGGGGGATTGCACCGATAAACTCATCTTT.

This clone was found a few times. TCRdb's entry gives the protein of a much larger clone, which mismatches this DNA's translation at residue 17, likely from a read error; the protein reported here is translated from the DNA. The chain employs TRDV2 and TRDJ1, with 9 bases aligning to TRDD3. The germline CDR1 and CDR2 sequences are GEAIGNYY and EKD. The trim removed 0 bases at V and 1 base at J, leaving 26 bases unmatched. CDR3 size: 23 residues. The CDR3 DNA sequence: TGTGCCTGTGACACCTCCTCTTCCAACGGAAGGGTGGGGGATATGCCCCGCACCGATAAACTCATCTTT. Translated, it gives CACDTSSSNGRVGDMPRTDKLIF.

This clone was observed a few times. TCRdb has a much larger clone's protein, which differs at residue 8 from the translation of this DNA, likely because of a read error; what is shown is the protein translated from the DNA. The gene calls are TRDV1 and TRDJ1, with a weak D call TRDD3 (6 bases). As TCRdb names no J gene, one was assigned here on the basis of a DNA match to germline. The CDR3 consists of 16 residues. The germline gives CDR1 TSWWSYY, CDR2 QGS. Trimming pared 5 bases from V and 9 bases from J, leaving 25 bases between. CDR3 in amino acids: CALGNFPGYWVGELIF. The CDR3 DNA reads as TGTGCTCTTGGGAACTTCCCGGGGTACTGGGTTGGGGAACTCATCTTT.

In regard to this clone: The TCRdb protein, from a much larger clone, departs from this DNA's translation at residue 6, likely by read error; the protein shown derives from the DNA. CDR3 sequence (DNA): TGTGCCTGTGACCCCACCTTCCGGCTGGCCACCGATAAACTCATCTTT. It yields the protein CACDPTFRLATDKLIF. This chain joins TRDV2 and TRDJ1; tentatively, D is TRDD2 (6 bases). This CDR3 is built from 16 residues. V lost 3 bases and J 1 base, leaving 17 bases between the germline ends. Germline V CDR1 and CDR2: GEAIGNYY, EKD.

About this clone: This probably arose from a read error, given a far larger clone one base away. This CDR3 is also generated by other DNA sequences in the sample. V gene TRDV2 was called; the J gene was not; no check of the table's D call, TRDD3, against the DNA was made. The CDR3 is made up of 19 amino acids. CDR1 GEAIGNYY and CDR2 EKD come from the germline V gene. CDR3 nucleotide sequence: TGTGCCTGTGACACCGTGGCCCTGGGGGATACGCATCACACCGATAAACTCATCTTC. Translating gives CACDTVALGDTHHTDKLIF.

With respect to this clone: This is likely an artifact of a read error, given a far larger clone one base away. The same CDR3 also results from other DNA sequences found in this sample. The CDR3 DNA sequence: TGTGCCTGTGACACCGTAGGGGCAACTGATAAACTCATCTTT. This encodes CACDTVGATDKLIF. This chain links TRDV2 with TRDJ1; unclear D gene. Germline matching of the DNA provided the J gene here, since TCRdb leaves it blank. The V end lost 0 bases, the J end lost 5 bases, and 12 bases lay between the germline ends. The CDR3 spans 14 residues. Germline V gives CDR1 GEAIGNYY, CDR2 EKD.

About this clone itself: This likely reflects a read error, since a far larger clone is one base away. Other DNA variants within this sample encode the same CDR3. The chain employs TRDV2 and TRDJ1; 12 nucleotides align to TRDD3. TCRdb supplies no J gene; here it was assigned by aligning the nucleotide sequence to germline. Germline assignment: CDR1 GEAIGNYY and CDR2 EKD. The CDR3 sequence is 19 residues long. Germline trimming cut 0 bases from V and 0 bases from J; bases unmatched to any gene: 10. CDR3: CACDTVALGDTHHTDKLIF. Here the CDR3 DNA reads TGTGCCTGTGACACCGTGGCTCTGGGGGATACGCATCACACCGATAAACTCATCTTT.

To note about this clone: The protein given by TCRdb reflects a much larger clone and differs at residue 13 from this DNA's translation, likely from a read error; the protein shown is the DNA's translation. V is TRDV2 and J is TRDJ1; 10 nucleotides agree with TRDD3. The germline V gene has CDR1 GEAIGNYY and CDR2 EKD. The V segment lost 0 bases and the J segment 3 bases; nucleotides outside the gene matches: 12. The CDR3 has 18 residues. For the CDR3, the DNA is TGTGCCTGTGACACCGTCGGTACTGGGGGATCCCTCTCCGATAAACTCATCTTT. Residues: CACDTVGTGGSLSDKLIF.

A remark on this clone: This is likely an artifact of a read error, given a far larger clone one base away. Other DNA sequences of this sample code for an identical CDR3. This chain uses TRDV1 with TRDJ4, with 13 bases that match TRDD3. No J segment appears in TCRdb, so it was assigned here by matching the sequence to germline. The germline V gene encodes CDR1 TSWWSYY and CDR2 QGS. This CDR3 region has 22 residues. For the CDR3, the DNA is TGTGCCCTTGGGGAACATGAAGAACACTGGGGGATACGAGGCAATACTTTCAGACCCCTGATCTTT. As protein: CALGEHEEHWGIRGNTFRPLIF.

This clone was counted only a few times. A far larger clone is one nucleotide away, so this likely arose from a read error. This sequence joins TRDV1 and TRDJ1, with no clear D. Assignment of the J gene here rests on matching the DNA to germline, because TCRdb gives none. The V gene lost 1 base and the J gene lost 0 bases, with 21 bases spanning the gap. This CDR3 spans 19 amino acids. Germline V CDR1 and CDR2: TSWWSYY, QGS. The CDR3 sequence: CALGEPLVLVRSYTDKLIF. The CDR3 coding sequence is TGTGCTCTTGGGGAACCTCTGGTCTTGGTCCGCTCGTACACCGATAAACTCATCTTT.

On this clone itself: A read error is likely here: a far larger clone is one base away. The identical CDR3 is also encoded by other nucleotide sequences in the sample. The V gene is TRDV1, the J gene TRDJ1; D perhaps matches TRDD3 (6 bases). The CDR3 extends over 20 amino acids. CDR1 TSWWSYY and CDR2 QGS come from the germline V gene. The CDR3 region has the DNA TGTGCCCTTGGGGAAGGCGTAGCCTCCTCTCTTACTGGGTGCACCGATAAACTCATCTTT. Its translation is CALGEGVASSLTGCTDKLIF.